This TCR beta chain originates from a study of blood T cell repertoires in COVID-19. Study-level background: The cDNA or gDNA used as material had been derived from T cells, B-cell-depleted T cells, or PBMCs.

Clinical history reported by participants formed the basis on which cohorts were assigned. Germline V lookup: CDR1 KGHDR, CDR2 SFDVKD. After removal of 7 bases from V and 5 bases from J, the junction contained 9 bases not matched to a gene. The CDR3 runs 15 residues. Clones were read by immunoSEQ multiplex PCR, and TCRdb kept only the in-frame ones, dropping some. The repertoire consists of about 300,000 clones, with about 90% occurring once and the leading ten covering 2.5% to 3.5%. The sequenced sample consisted of PBMCs or T cells enriched from blood (not recorded which). The gene calls are TRBV24-1 and TRBJ2-1, with 8 bases identical to TRBD2. This sequence was found in a woman aged 50 to 60 who had been exposed to COVID-19. This CDR3 is CATSPAGGPNNEQFF. Written as DNA, the CDR3 is TGTGCCACCAGCCCCGCGGGAGGCCCGAACAATGAGCAGTTCTTC.